This is a list of T cell receptor beta chains from one sample in a study of blood T cells in healthy people across ages. Via MiXCR, TCRdb re-called the 5' RACE reads, giving one row per CDR3 protein. The table records 1.5 million to 2 million distinct CDR3 sequences, about 50% of them present only once. The specimen sequenced was blood. These receptors all stem from a woman aged 40 to 50 in good health. Both conserved end residues are part of each CDR3. The D gene is left open where the match is weak. Rows may omit the clone size; those that give it use once, few, many or a size class.

clone_size,v_call,d_call,j_call,cdr3_aa,cdr3_nt
once,TRBV7-2,-,TRBJ2-2,CASSAIGGGVATGELFF,TGTGCCAGCAGCGCAATAGGGGGCGGGGTCGCCACCGGGGAGCTGTTTTTT
few,TRBV7-9,TRBD2,TRBJ2-7,CASRGTGGEQYF,TGTGCCAGCAGGGGGACGGGAGGCGAGCAGTACTTC
-,TRBV6-1,-,TRBJ2-1,CASSESFGGSGFYNEQFF,TGTGCCAGCAGTGAAAGTTTTGGAGGGTCTGGCTTCTACAATGAGCAGTTCTTC
-,TRBV3-1,-,TRBJ2-7,CASSQRGRRQGFGEQYF,TGTGCCAGCAGCCAACGGGGTAGACGGCAGGGATTTGGCGAGCAGTACTTC
few,TRBV6-1,-,TRBJ1-2,CASSELRRQSFYGYTF,TGTGCCAGCAGTGAACTAAGGCGACAGAGCTTCTATGGCTACACCTTC
-,TRBV20-1,TRBD2,TRBJ2-3,CSAPRGGGAPVADTQYF,TGCAGTGCTCCCCGGGGCGGGGGGGCCCCAGTTGCAGATACGCAGTATTTT
-,TRBV20-1,-,TRBJ2-5,CSARDPQGEETQYF,TGCAGTGCTAGAGATCCCCAGGGAGAGGAGACCCAGTACTTC
-,TRBV6-6,TRBD1,TRBJ1-6,CASTRGQGDSPLHF,TGTGCCAGCACCAGGGGGCAAGGGGATTCACCCCTCCACTTT
-,TRBV7-6,TRBD1,TRBJ2-5,CASSLALWDRGVETQYF,TGTGCCAGCAGCTTAGCGCTCTGGGACAGGGGAGTGGAGACCCAGTACTTC
-,TRBV7-2,-,TRBJ2-7,CASTRGGPYNEQYF,TGTGCCAGCACCAGAGGGGGGCCATACAATGAGCAGTACTTC
-,TRBV5-1,TRBD2,TRBJ2-7,CASSPRGLAGDYEQYF,TGCGCCAGCAGCCCCCGGGGACTAGCGGGAGACTACGAGCAGTACTTC
-,TRBV7-2,-,TRBJ2-1,CASSLDLGLYNEQFF,TGTGCCAGCAGCTTAGACCTCGGCCTCTACAATGAGCAGTTCTTC
-,TRBV5-1,-,TRBJ2-3,CASSFSGRRGTDTQYF,TGCGCCAGCAGCTTTAGTGGGAGGAGGGGGACAGATACGCAGTATTTT
-,TRBV6-5,-,TRBJ1-2,CASREAGDLYGYTF,TGTGCCAGCAGGGAGGCCGGGGATCTCTATGGCTACACCTTC
-,TRBV24-1,TRBD1,TRBJ2-5,CATGDRAEETQYF,TGTGCCACCGGGGACAGGGCCGAAGAGACCCAGTACTTC
-,TRBV28,TRBD2,TRBJ2-7,CASMNAGGVSYNEQYF,TGTGCCAGCATGAATGCGGGAGGGGTCTCCTACAATGAGCAGTACTTC
-,TRBV7-9,-,TRBJ2-5,CASSVAEQQETQYF,TGTGCCAGCAGCGTAGCGGAGCAGCAAGAGACCCAGTACTTC
-,TRBV3-1,-,TRBJ2-1,CASSQDRGTTYNEQFF,TGTGCCAGCAGCCAAGATCGGGGGACGACCTACAATGAGCAGTTCTTC
few,TRBV7-2,TRBD2,TRBJ2-1,CASSLERKTSGVRSWQFF,TGTGCCAGCAGCTTAGAGAGAAAGACTAGCGGGGTTCGGTCTTGGCAGTTCTTC
-,TRBV7-2,-,TRBJ2-6,CASSLKRQTFTGANVLTF,TGTGCCAGCAGCTTAAAGCGACAGACATTCACTGGGGCCAACGTCCTGACTTTC
-,TRBV4-3,-,TRBJ1-2,CASSQGGTAKNYGYTF,TGCGCCAGCAGCCAGGGAGGTACAGCGAAGAACTATGGCTACACCTTC
once,TRBV2,-,TRBJ2-3,CASSKREHTDTQYF,TGTGCCAGCAGTAAGAGGGAACACACAGATACGCAGTATTTT
-,TRBV4-2,-,TRBJ1-1,CASSQWVGQTNTEAFF,TGTGCCAGCAGCCAATGGGTGGGTCAGACGAACACTGAAGCTTTCTTT
-,TRBV27,TRBD2,TRBJ2-5,CASSGTSGGEQYF,TGTGCCAGCAGTGGGACTAGCGGGGGTGAGCAGTACTTC
-,TRBV5-1,-,TRBJ1-6,CASSLRSGFNSPLHF,TGCGCCAGCAGCTTGAGGTCAGGGTTTAACTCACCCCTCCACTTT
-,TRBV6-2/TRBV6-3,-,TRBJ2-3,CASTLTGGARDTQYF,TGTGCCAGCACCCTAACTGGGGGGGCAAGGGATACGCAGTATTTT
-,TRBV20-1,-,TRBJ1-1,CSAWDPFEAFF,TGCAGTGCTTGGGACCCATTTGAAGCTTTCTTT
-,TRBV20-1,TRBD2,TRBJ2-1,CSAQTSGGVSSYNEQFF,TGCAGTGCTCAGACTAGCGGGGGGGTGAGCTCCTACAATGAGCAGTTCTTC
few,TRBV28,-,TRBJ1-2,CASSSPTASYGYTF,TGTGCCAGCAGTTCCCCGACAGCTTCCTATGGCTACACCTTC
-,TRBV5-1,-,TRBJ2-1,CASSLGYRIDEQFF,TGCGCCAGCAGCTTGGGTTATAGAATAGATGAGCAGTTCTTC
once,TRBV5-5,-,TRBJ2-7,CASSSRPIGGQQYEQYF,TGTGCCAGCAGCTCGCGGCCCATTGGTGGACAACAATACGAGCAGTACTTC
-,TRBV6-2/TRBV6-3,TRBD2,TRBJ2-1,CASSYFTGGSGEQFF,TGTGCCAGCAGTTACTTCACGGGGGGATCGGGTGAGCAGTTCTTC
-,TRBV28,-,TRBJ1-2,CASYESLGYTF,TGTGCCAGCTACGAATCGCTCGGCTACACCTTC
-,TRBV5-1,-,TRBJ1-2,CASSSLANYGYTF,TGCGCCAGCAGCTCCTTAGCTAACTATGGCTACACCTTC
-,TRBV20-1,TRBD1,TRBJ2-7,CSARDTGQGHEQYF,TGCAGTGCTAGAGATACGGGACAGGGCCACGAGCAGTACTTC
-,TRBV20-1,-,TRBJ2-4,CSAREGAKNIQYF,TGCAGTGCTAGAGAGGGGGCCAAAAACATTCAGTACTTC
-,TRBV2,-,TRBJ1-5,CASSVNRGGNQPQHF,TGTGCCAGCAGTGTCAACCGAGGGGGCAATCAGCCCCAGCATTTT
-,TRBV29-1,TRBD1,TRBJ2-1,CSVDRTGVRNEQFF,TGCAGCGTTGACAGGACAGGAGTACGGAATGAGCAGTTCTTC
-,TRBV28,-,TRBJ2-7,CASSWVRSTEQYF,TGTGCCAGCAGTTGGGTTCGCTCCACCGAGCAGTACTTC
-,TRBV6-5,-,TRBJ2-3,CASSYGAGTDTQYF,TGTGCCAGCAGTTACGGGGCAGGCACAGATACGCAGTATTTT
-,TRBV20-1,TRBD1,TRBJ2-7,CSAFGQGTGYEQYF,TGCAGTGCTTTTGGACAGGGGACGGGCTACGAGCAGTACTTC
-,TRBV25-1,TRBD1,TRBJ1-4,CASSDSGGPSGLLFF,TGTGCCAGCAGTGATTCAGGGGGCCCCAGCGGATTACTGTTTTTT
-,TRBV24-1,-,TRBJ2-1,CATSDSVNEQFF,TGTGCCACCAGTGATTCCGTTAATGAGCAGTTCTTC
few,TRBV15,TRBD2,TRBJ2-1,CATSRDPASGGNEQFF,TGTGCCACCAGTCGAGATCCGGCTAGCGGGGGCAATGAGCAGTTCTTC
-,TRBV6-6,-,TRBJ1-1,CASRDGNTEAFF,TGTGCCAGCAGGGACGGGAACACTGAAGCTTTCTTT
few,TRBV5-1,-,TRBJ2-1,CASSLIYNEQFF,TGCGCCAGCAGCCTCATCTACAATGAGCAGTTCTTC
few,TRBV5-1,-,TRBJ1-4,CASSLDLRGEKLFF,TGCGCCAGCAGCTTGGACCTGCGGGGCGAAAAACTGTTTTTT
few,TRBV20-1,TRBD2,TRBJ2-5,CSARGWRLAGVQETQYF,TGCAGTGCTAGGGGGTGGAGGCTAGCGGGGGTACAAGAGACCCAGTACTTC
-,TRBV15,-,TRBJ1-2,CATKVDSGYTF,TGTGCCACCAAGGTAGATAGCGGCTACACCTTC